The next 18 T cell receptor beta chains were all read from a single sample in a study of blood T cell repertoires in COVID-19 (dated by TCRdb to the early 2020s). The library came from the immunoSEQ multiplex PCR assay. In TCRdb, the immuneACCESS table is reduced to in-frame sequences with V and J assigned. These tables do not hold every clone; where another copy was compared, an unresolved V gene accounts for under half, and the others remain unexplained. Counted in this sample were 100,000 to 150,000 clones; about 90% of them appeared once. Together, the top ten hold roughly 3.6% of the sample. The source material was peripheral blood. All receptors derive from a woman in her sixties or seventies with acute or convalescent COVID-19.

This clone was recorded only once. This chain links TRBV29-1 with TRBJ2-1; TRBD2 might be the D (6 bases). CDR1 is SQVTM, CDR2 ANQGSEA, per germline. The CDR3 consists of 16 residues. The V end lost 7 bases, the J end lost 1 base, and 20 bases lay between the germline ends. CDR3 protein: CSAEGSSRLSYNEQFF. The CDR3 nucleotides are TGCAGCGCGGAGGGTTCTAGCAGGCTTTCCTACAATGAGCAGTTCTTC.

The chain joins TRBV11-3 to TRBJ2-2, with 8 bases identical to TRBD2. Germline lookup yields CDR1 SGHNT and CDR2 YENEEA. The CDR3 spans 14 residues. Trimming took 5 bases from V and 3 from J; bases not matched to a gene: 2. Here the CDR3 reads CASSPGGDTGELFF. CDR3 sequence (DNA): TGTGCCAGCAGCCCCGGGGGGGACACCGGGGAGCTGTTTTTT.

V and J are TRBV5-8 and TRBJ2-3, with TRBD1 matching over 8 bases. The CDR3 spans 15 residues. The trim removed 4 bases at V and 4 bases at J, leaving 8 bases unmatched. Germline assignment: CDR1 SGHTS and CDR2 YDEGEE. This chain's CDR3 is CASSPPRRGPDTQYF. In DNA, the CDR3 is TGTGCCAGCAGCCCACCCCGCAGGGGGCCAGATACGCAGTATTTT.

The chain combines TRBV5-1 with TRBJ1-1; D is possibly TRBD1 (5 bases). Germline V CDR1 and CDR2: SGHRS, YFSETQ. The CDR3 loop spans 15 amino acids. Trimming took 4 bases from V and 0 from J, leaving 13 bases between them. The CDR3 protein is CASSGTGLMNTEAFF. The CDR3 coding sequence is TGCGCCAGCAGCGGGACGGGACTGATGAACACTGAAGCTTTCTTT.

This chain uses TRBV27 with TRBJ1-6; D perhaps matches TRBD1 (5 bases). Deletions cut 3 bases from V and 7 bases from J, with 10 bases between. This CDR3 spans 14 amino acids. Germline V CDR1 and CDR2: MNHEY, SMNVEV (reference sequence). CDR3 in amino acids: CASSFREGNSPLHF. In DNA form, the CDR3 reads TGTGCCAGCAGTTTCAGGGAAGGGAATTCACCCCTCCACTTT.

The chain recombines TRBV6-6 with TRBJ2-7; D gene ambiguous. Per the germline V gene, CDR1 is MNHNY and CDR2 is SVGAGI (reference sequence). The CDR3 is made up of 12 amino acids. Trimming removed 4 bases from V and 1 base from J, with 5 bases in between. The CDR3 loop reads CASSSSSYEQYF. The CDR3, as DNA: TGTGCCAGCAGTTCCAGTTCCTACGAGCAGTACTTC.

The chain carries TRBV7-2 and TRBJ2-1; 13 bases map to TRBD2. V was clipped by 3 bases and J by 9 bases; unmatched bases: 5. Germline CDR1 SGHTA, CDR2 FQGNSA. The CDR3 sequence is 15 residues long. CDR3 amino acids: CASSFRTSGSSEQFF. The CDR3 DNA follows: TGTGCCAGCAGCTTCCGGACTAGCGGGAGCAGTGAGCAGTTCTTC. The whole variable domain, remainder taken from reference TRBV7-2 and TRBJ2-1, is GAGVSQSPSNKVTEKGKDVELRCDPISGHTALYWYRQSLGQGLEFLIYFQGNSAPDKSGLPSDRFSAERTGGSVSTLTIQRTQQEDSAVYLCASSFRTSGSSEQFFGPGTRLTVL.

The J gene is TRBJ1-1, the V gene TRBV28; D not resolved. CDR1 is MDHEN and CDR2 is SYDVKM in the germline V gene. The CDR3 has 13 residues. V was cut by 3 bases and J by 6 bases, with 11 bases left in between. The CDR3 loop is CASSFTRSPEAFF. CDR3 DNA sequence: TGTGCCAGCAGTTTCACGAGGAGCCCTGAAGCTTTCTTT.

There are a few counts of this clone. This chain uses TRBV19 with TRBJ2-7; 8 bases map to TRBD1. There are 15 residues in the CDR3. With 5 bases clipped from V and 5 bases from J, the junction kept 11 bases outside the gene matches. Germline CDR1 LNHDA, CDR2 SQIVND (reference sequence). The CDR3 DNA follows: TGTGCCAGTAGTGCCCCTTCGACAGGGGCCCACGAGCAGTACTTC. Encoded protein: CASSAPSTGAHEQYF. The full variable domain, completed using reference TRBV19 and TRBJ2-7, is DGGITQSPKYLFRKEGQNVTLSCEQNLNHDAMYWYRQDPGQGLRLIYYSQIVNDFQKGDIAEGYSVSREKKESFPLTVTSAQKNPTAFYLCASSAPSTGAHEQYFGPGTRLTVT.

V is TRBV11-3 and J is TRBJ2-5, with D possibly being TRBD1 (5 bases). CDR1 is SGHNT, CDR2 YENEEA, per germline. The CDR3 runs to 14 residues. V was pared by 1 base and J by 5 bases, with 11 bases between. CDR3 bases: TGTGCCAGCAGCTTAGGGGCAGGGATGGAGACCCAGTACTTC. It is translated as CASSLGAGMETQYF.

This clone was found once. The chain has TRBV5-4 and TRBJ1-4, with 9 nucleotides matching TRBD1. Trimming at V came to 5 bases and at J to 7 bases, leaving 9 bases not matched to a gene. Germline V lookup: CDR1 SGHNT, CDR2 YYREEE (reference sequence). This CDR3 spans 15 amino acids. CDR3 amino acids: CASSSTGGIGEKLFF. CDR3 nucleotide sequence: TGTGCCAGCAGTTCAACAGGGGGCATAGGTGAAAAACTGTTTTTT.

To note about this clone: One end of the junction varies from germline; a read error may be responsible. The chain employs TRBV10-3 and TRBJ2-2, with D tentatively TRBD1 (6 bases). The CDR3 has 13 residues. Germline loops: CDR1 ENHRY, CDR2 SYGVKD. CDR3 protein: CAIKRDNSGELFF. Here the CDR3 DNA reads TGTGCCATCAAAAGGGACAACAGCGGGGAGCTGTTTTTT.

CDR3 coding DNA: TGTGCCAGCAGCGTAGTCGGGGGAGGGGTTGATGAGCAGTTCTTC. This gives the protein CASSVVGGGVDEQFF. The chain uses TRBV9 and TRBJ2-1; 7 nucleotides line up with TRBD2. The CDR3 loop spans 15 amino acids. Germline V gene sequence: CDR1 SGDLS, CDR2 YYNGEE. V lost 0 bases and J lost 8; bases outside the gene matches: 8.

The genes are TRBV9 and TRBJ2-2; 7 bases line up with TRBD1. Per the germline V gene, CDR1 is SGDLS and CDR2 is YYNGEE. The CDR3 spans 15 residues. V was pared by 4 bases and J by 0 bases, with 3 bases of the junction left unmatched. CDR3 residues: CASSRGRPNTGELFF. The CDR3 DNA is TGTGCCAGCAGCAGGGGGCGACCGAACACCGGGGAGCTGTTTTTT.

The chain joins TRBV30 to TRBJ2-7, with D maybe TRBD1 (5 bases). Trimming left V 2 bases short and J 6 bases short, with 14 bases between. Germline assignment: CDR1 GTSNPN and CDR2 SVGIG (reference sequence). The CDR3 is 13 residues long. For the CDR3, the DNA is TGTGCCTGGAGTTCGACAGCCTGGAGCGAGCAGTACTTC. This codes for CAWSSTAWSEQYF.

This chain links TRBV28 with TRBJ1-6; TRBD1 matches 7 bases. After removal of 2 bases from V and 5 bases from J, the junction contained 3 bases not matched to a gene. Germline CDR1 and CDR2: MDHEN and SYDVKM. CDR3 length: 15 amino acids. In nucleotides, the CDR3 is TGTGCCAGCAGTTTAGGCGGGACAGATAATTCACCCCTCCACTTT. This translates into CASSLGGTDNSPLHF.

CDR3 in DNA: TGTGCCAGCAGTTTAGTGGGGGCCGTTGAGCAGTTCTTC. It codes for CASSLVGAVEQFF. The rearrangement uses TRBV12-3 or TRBV12-4 and TRBJ2-1, with a tentative D call TRBD1 (6 bases). V was pared by 1 base and J by 9 bases, with 10 bases between. This CDR3 is 13 amino acids long.

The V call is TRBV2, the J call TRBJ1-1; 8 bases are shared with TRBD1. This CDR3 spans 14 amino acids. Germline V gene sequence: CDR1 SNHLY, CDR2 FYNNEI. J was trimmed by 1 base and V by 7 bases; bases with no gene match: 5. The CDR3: CASTLQGGNTEAFF. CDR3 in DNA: TGTGCCAGCACCCTACAGGGGGGGAACACTGAAGCTTTCTTT.